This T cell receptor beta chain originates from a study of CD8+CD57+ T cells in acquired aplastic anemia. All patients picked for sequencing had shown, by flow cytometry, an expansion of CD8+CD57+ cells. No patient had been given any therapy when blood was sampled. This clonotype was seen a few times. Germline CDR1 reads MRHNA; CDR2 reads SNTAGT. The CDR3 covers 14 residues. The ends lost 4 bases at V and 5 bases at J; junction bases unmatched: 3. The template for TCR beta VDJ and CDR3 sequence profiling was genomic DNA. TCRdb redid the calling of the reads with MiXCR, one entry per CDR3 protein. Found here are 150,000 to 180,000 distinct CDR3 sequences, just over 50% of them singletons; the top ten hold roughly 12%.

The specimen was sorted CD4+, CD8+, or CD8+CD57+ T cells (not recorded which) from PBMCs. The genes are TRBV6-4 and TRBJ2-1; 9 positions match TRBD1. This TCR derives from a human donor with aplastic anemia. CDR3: CASSGQGVNNEQFF. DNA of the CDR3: TGTGCCAGCAGTGGACAGGGGGTAAACAATGAGCAGTTCTTC.